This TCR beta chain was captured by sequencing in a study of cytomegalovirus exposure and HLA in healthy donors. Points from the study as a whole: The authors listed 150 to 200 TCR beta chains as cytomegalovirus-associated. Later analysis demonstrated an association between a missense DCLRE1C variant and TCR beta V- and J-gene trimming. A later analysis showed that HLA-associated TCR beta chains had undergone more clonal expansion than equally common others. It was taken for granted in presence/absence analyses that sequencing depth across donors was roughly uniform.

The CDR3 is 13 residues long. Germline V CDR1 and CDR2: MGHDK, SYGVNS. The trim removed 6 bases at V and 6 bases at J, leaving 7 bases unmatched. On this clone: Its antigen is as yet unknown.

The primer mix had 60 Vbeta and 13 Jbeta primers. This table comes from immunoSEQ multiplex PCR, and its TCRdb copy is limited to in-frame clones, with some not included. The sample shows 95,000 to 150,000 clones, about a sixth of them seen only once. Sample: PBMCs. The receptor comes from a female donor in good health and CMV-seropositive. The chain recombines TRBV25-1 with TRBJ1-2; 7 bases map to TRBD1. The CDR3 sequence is CASRNRGVHGYTF. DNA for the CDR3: TGTGCCAGCAGGAACAGGGGTGTGCATGGCTACACCTTC.